Presented here are 20 T cell receptor beta chains from one specimen sequenced in a study of cytomegalovirus exposure and HLA in healthy donors. The study ran its PCR with 60 Vbeta and 13 Jbeta primers. TCRdb's copy holds only in-frame clones and misses some; the assay was immunoSEQ multiplex PCR. This sample contains 30,000 to 40,000 clones. Material: PBMCs. The receptors here all came from a man aged 35 to 55 in good health and CMV-seropositive.

The chain uses TRBV7-8 and TRBJ1-4; TRBD1 aligns across 11 bases. Trimming cost V 5 bases and J 8 bases; bases outside gene matches: 7. The CDR3 is 15 residues long. Germline loops: CDR1 SGHVS, CDR2 FQNEAQ. The CDR3 loop is CASSQDRGLREKLFF. The CDR3 nucleotides are TGTGCCAGCAGCCAGGACAGGGGGCTAAGGGAAAAACTGTTTTTT.

This chain connects TRBV18 to TRBJ1-3; TRBD1 matches 9 bases. CDR3 length: 15 amino acids. Germline V gives CDR1 KGHSH, CDR2 LQKENI. V dropped 8 bases and J dropped 4; count of bases not matched to a gene: 9. CDR3 protein: CASARDRASGNTIYF. The CDR3 nucleotides read TGTGCCAGCGCCCGGGACAGGGCGTCCGGAAACACCATATATTTT.

The chain uses TRBV7-9 and TRBJ1-5; TRBD1 might be the D (5 bases). V lost 1 base and J lost 2, with 9 bases in between. The germline gives CDR1 SEHNR, CDR2 FQNEAQ (reference sequence). CDR3 length: 15 residues. The CDR3 sequence is CASSLGGGGNQPQHF. The CDR3 coding sequence is TGTGCCAGCAGCTTAGGGGGCGGGGGCAATCAGCCCCAGCATTTT.

This chain links TRBV7-2 with TRBJ2-7; D possibly corresponds to TRBD2 (6 bases). V was cut by 6 bases and J by 0 bases, with 15 bases left in between. The CDR3 length is 15 residues. Germline lookup yields CDR1 SGHTA and CDR2 FQGNSA. Here the CDR3 reads CASSFSGRSSYEQYF. The CDR3 DNA sequence: TGTGCCAGCAGTTTTAGCGGAAGGAGCTCCTACGAGCAGTACTTC.

The chain uses TRBV4-2 and TRBJ1-1; weak D call: TRBD1 (6 bases). The CDR3 totals 16 residues. Trimming took 4 bases from V and 4 from J, leaving 19 bases between them. Germline CDR1 and CDR2: LGHNA and YNFKEQ. CDR3 region: CASSPGRATGATEAFF. The DNA for the CDR3 is TGTGCCAGCAGCCCTGGAAGAGCGACAGGCGCCACTGAAGCTTTCTTT.

V gene TRBV27 combines with J gene TRBJ1-5; a weak D match, TRBD1 (5 bases). Germline V gives CDR1 MNHEY, CDR2 SMNVEV (reference sequence). The length of the CDR3 is 15 residues. V was shortened by 7 bases and J by 7 bases, with 20 bases between the two germline ends. The CDR3 coding sequence is TGTGCCAGCAATGAAACCCAGGAGGGGCCCCAGCCCCAGCATTTT. Its protein is CASNETQEGPQPQHF.

The rearrangement joins TRBV14 to TRBJ1-4, with D possibly TRBD1 on 6 matching bases. In germline, CDR1 is SGHDN, CDR2 FVKESK. CDR3 length equals 15 residues. The V gene lost 3 bases and the J gene lost 7 bases, with 15 bases spanning the gap. The CDR3 bases are TGTGCCAGCAGCCACGCACAGGGCCGGGCTGAAAAACTGTTTTTT. This gives the protein CASSHAQGRAEKLFF.

The rearrangement links TRBV29-1 to TRBJ2-7; 9 positions match TRBD1. Germline CDR1 and CDR2: SQVTM and ANQGSEA. Losses at the gene ends were 6 bases for V and 3 bases for J; bases not matched to a gene: 6. The CDR3 covers 13 residues. CDR3 region: CSVWTGEIYEQYF. The DNA for the CDR3 is TGCAGCGTATGGACAGGGGAAATCTACGAGCAGTACTTC.

J is TRBJ1-2 and V is TRBV30, with a possible D match to TRBD1 (5 bases). The CDR3 extends over 15 amino acids. V lost 2 bases, J lost 3 bases, and 16 bases lay in between. Germline values: CDR1 GTSNPN, CDR2 SVGIG (reference sequence). CDR3 bases: TGTGCCTGGAGTCGGACAACAAATGCTGACTATGGCTACACCTTC. Amino acid sequence: CAWSRTTNADYGYTF. The variable domain in full, with the rest retrieved from reference TRBV30 and TRBJ1-2, is SQTIHQWPATLVQPVGSPLSLECTVEGTSNPNLYWYRQAAGRGLQLLFYSVGIGQISSEVPQNLSASRPQDRQFILSSKKLLLSDSGFYLCAWSRTTNADYGYTFGSGTRLTVV.

The chain combines TRBV6-1 with TRBJ1-4, with TRBD1 identical over 7 bases. The V gene's germline CDR1 is MNHNS and CDR2 SASEGT. There are 14 residues in the CDR3. V lost 4 bases, J lost 3 bases, and 2 bases stayed unmatched. CDR3 sequence: CASSGGTANEKLFF. DNA for the CDR3: TGTGCCAGCAGTGGGGGGACAGCTAATGAAAAACTGTTTTTT.

The CDR3 sequence: CAWSIGTASHNEQFF. The CDR3 DNA sequence: TGTGCCTGGAGTATTGGGACAGCCTCGCACAATGAGCAGTTCTTC. The rearrangement joins TRBV30 to TRBJ2-1, with TRBD1 identical over 7 bases. The CDR3 has 15 amino acids. V was pared by 2 bases and J by 5 bases, with 9 bases of the junction left unmatched. CDR1 GTSNPN and CDR2 SVGIG come from the germline V gene (reference sequence). The full variable domain, rest sourced from reference TRBV30 and TRBJ2-1, is SQTIHQWPATLVQPVGSPLSLECTVEGTSNPNLYWYRQAAGRGLQLLFYSVGIGQISSEVPQNLSASRPQDRQFILSSKKLLLSDSGFYLCAWSIGTASHNEQFFGPGTRLTVL.

The chain recombines TRBV18 with TRBJ2-3, with 15 bases aligning to TRBD2. This CDR3 is 14 amino acids long. Losses at the gene ends were 3 bases for V and 11 bases for J; bases not matched to a gene: 3. CDR1 is KGHSH and CDR2 is LQKENI in the germline V gene. The CDR3, as DNA: TGTGCCAGCTCACCTCCGGGACTAGCGGGAGGGCAGTATTTT. It specifies CASSPPGLAGGQYF. Supplemented by reference TRBV18 and TRBJ2-3, the full variable domain reads NAGVMQNPRHLVRRRGQEARLRCSPMKGHSHVYWYRQLPEEGLKFMVYLQKENIIDESGMPKERFSAEFPKEGPSILRIQQVVRGDSAAYFCASSPPGLAGGQYFGPGTRLTVL.

This chain's CDR3 is CASDRGRGETQYF. CDR3 in DNA: TGTGCCAGCGACAGGGGGCGCGGGGAGACCCAGTACTTC. The chain carries TRBV2 and TRBJ2-5, with 10 bases fitting TRBD1. This CDR3 is built from 13 residues. Germline CDR1 SNHLY, CDR2 FYNNEI. V shed 8 bases and J 5 bases; nucleotides not matched to a gene: 5. Full variable domain (missing parts from reference TRBV2 and TRBJ2-5): EPEVTQTPSHQVTQMGQEVILRCVPISNHLYFYWYRQILGQKVEFLVSFYNNEISEKSEIFDDQFSVERPDGSNFTLKIRSTKLEDSAMYFCASDRGRGETQYFGPGTRLLVL.

J is TRBJ2-1 and V is TRBV5-1, with TRBD2 matching 10 bases. Germline V lookup: CDR1 SGHRS, CDR2 YFSETQ. Unmatched junction bases numbered 9, after V lost 4 bases and J lost 8 bases. This CDR3 spans 15 amino acids. The CDR3 coding sequence is TGCGCCAGCAGCCCGTCTAGCGGGAGTGGTTATGAGCAGTTCTTC. Translated, it gives CASSPSSGSGYEQFF.

The chain has TRBV6-6 and TRBJ1-4, with TRBD1 identical over 8 bases. Unmatched junction bases numbered 8, after V lost 6 bases and J lost 8 bases. CDR3 size: 14 residues. Germline V gene sequence: CDR1 MNHNY, CDR2 SVGAGI (reference sequence). The CDR3 spells CASSPGQGEEKLFF. The DNA for the CDR3 is TGTGCCAGCAGCCCCGGACAGGGTGAGGAAAAACTGTTTTTT.

The V gene is TRBV14, the J gene TRBJ2-7; tentative D call: TRBD2 (5 bases). In germline, CDR1 is SGHDN, CDR2 FVKESK. The length of the CDR3 is 14 residues. Trimming took off 4 bases at V and 0 bases at J, with 10 bases between the two ends. This CDR3 reads CASSLSVSSYEQYF. In DNA form, the CDR3 reads TGTGCCAGCAGCCTTAGCGTAAGCTCCTACGAGCAGTACTTC.

The chain couples TRBV25-1 to TRBJ1-5, with 8 bases that match TRBD1. After removal of 4 bases from V and 5 bases from J, the junction contained 1 base not matched to a gene. CDR3 length: 13 residues. CDR1 is MGHDK, CDR2 SYGVNS, per germline. The DNA of the CDR3 is TGTGCCAGCAGTGGACAGGGGCATCAGCCCCAGCATTTT. This sequence encodes CASSGQGHQPQHF.

This sequence joins TRBV30 and TRBJ2-2; 8 nucleotides match TRBD2. The CDR3 has 16 amino acids. The germline gives CDR1 GTSNPN, CDR2 SVGIG (reference sequence). V dropped 3 bases and J dropped 3; count of bases not matched to a gene: 9. CDR3 DNA sequence: TGTGCCTGGAGAGGGTGGGGAGCGGGAGACACCGGGGAGCTGTTTTTT. This translates into CAWRGWGAGDTGELFF.

The chain couples TRBV7-9 to TRBJ2-3; 7 bases align to TRBD2. CDR1 and CDR2 (germline): SEHNR, FQNEAQ (reference sequence). There are 14 residues in the CDR3. The trim removed 5 bases at V and 0 bases at J, leaving 2 bases unmatched. CDR3 sequence: CASSVSGSTDTQYF. The CDR3 coding sequence is TGTGCCAGCAGCGTTAGCGGGAGCACAGATACGCAGTATTTT.

The chain joins TRBV28 to TRBJ2-7, with 14 bases fitting TRBD2. The CDR3 totals 15 residues. The germline CDR1 and CDR2 sequences are MDHEN and SYDVKM. The V segment lost 8 bases and the J segment 4 bases; nucleotides outside the gene matches: 7. The CDR3 is CASVGGLAGEYEQYF. CDR3 bases: TGTGCCAGCGTAGGGGGACTAGCGGGAGAATACGAGCAGTACTTC.